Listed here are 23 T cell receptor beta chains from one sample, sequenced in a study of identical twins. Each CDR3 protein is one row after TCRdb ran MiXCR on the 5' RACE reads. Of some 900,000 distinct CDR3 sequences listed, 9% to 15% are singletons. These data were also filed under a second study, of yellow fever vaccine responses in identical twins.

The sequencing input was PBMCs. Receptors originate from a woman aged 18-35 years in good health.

CDR3 bases: TGCAGTGCTAGAGATGGAACCATTGGGACAGTTAATCAGCCCCAGCATTTT. It is translated as CSARDGTIGTVNQPQHF. The chain combines TRBV20-1 with TRBJ1-5, with 7 bases lining up with TRBD1. CDR3 length: 17 amino acids. Germline V gives CDR1 DFQATT, CDR2 SNEGSKA (reference sequence). After removal of 0 bases from V and 4 bases from J, the junction contained 12 bases not matched to a gene.

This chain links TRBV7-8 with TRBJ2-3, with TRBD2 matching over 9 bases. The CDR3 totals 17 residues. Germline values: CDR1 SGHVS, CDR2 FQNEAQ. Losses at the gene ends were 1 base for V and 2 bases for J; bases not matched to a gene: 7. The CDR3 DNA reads TGTGCCAGCAGCTTAGGGGTGGCTAGCGGGACCACAGATACGCAGTATTTT. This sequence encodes CASSLGVASGTTDTQYF.

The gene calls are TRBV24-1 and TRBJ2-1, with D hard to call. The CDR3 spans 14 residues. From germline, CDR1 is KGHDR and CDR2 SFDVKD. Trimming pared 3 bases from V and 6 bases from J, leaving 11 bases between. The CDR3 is CATSDNAPINEQFF. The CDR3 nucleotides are TGTGCCACCAGTGATAACGCGCCAATCAATGAGCAGTTCTTC.

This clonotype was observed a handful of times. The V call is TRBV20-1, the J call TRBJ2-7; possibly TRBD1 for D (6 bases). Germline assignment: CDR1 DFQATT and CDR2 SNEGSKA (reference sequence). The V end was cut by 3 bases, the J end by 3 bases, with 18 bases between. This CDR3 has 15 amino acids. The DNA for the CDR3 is TGCAGTGCTAGTAACCCAGGGGTACCCTACTACGAGCAGTACGTC. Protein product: CSASNPGVPYYEQYV.

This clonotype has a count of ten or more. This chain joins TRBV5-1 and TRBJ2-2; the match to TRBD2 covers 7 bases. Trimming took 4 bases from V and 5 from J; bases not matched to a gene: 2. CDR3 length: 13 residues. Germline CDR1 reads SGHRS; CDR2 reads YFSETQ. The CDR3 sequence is CASSTGGTGELFF. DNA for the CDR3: TGCGCCAGCAGCACGGGGGGTACCGGGGAGCTGTTTTTT. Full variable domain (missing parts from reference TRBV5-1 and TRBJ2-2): KAGVTQTPRYLIKTRGQQVTLSCSPISGHRSVSWYQQTPGQGLQFLFEYFSETQRNKGNFPGRFSGRQFSNSRSEMNVSTLELGDSALYLCASSTGGTGELFFGEGSRLTVL.

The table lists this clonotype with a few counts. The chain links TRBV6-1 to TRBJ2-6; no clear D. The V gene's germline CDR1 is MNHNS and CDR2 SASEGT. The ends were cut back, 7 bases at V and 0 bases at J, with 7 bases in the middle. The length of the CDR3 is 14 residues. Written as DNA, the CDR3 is TGTGCCAGCAAATATGACTCTGGGGCCAACGTCCTGACTTTC. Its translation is CASKYDSGANVLTF.

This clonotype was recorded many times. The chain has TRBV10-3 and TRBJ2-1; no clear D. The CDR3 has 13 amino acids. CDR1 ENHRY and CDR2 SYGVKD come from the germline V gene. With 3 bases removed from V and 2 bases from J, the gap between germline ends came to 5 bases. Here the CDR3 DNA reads TGTGCCATCAGTGAAAATGCCTACAATGAGCAGTTCTTC. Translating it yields CAISENAYNEQFF.

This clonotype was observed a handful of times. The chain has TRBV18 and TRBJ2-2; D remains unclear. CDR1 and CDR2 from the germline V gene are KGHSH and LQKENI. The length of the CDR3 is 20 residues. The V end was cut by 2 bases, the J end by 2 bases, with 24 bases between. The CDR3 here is CASSPRPEVLSNPNTGELFF. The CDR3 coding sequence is TGTGCCAGCTCACCAAGACCCGAGGTGTTGTCCAACCCTAACACCGGGGAGCTGTTTTTT.

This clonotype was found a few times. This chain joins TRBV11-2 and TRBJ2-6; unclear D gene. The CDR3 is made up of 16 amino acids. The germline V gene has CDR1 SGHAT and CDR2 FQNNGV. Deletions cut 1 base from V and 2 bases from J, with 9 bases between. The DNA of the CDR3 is TGTGCCAGCAGCTTAGCCCTGGCGCCTGGGGCCAACGTCCTGACTTTC. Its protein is CASSLALAPGANVLTF.

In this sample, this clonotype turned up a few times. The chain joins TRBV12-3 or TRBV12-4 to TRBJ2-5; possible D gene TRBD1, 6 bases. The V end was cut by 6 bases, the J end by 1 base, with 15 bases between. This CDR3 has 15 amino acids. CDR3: CASSQFGTLQETQYF. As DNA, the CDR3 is TGTGCCAGCAGCCAATTCGGGACACTCCAAGAGACCCAGTACTTC.

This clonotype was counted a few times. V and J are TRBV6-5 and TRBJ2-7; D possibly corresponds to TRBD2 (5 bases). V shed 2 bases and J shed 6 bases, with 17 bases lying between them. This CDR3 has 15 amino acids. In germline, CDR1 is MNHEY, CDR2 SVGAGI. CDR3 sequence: CASSYKEATSIEQYF. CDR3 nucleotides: TGTGCCAGCAGTTACAAGGAGGCCACCTCCATCGAGCAGTACTTC.

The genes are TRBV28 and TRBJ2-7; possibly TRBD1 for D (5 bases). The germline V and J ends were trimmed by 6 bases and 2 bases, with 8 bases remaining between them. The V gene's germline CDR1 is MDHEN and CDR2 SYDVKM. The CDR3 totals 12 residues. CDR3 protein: CASRGAAYEQYF. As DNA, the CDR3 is TGTGCCAGCAGAGGGGCCGCCTACGAGCAGTACTTC.

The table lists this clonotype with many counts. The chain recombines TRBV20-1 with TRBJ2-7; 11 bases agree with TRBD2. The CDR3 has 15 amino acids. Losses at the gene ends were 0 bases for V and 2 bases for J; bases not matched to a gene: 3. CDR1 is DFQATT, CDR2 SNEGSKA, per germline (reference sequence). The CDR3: CSARDGTSGTYEQYF. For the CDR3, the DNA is TGCAGTGCTAGAGATGGGACTAGCGGAACCTACGAGCAGTACTTC.

CDR3 bases: TGTGCCAGCAGCTTGCGGGAGCTTAAAGAGACCCAGTACTTC. It codes for CASSLRELKETQYF. This sequence joins TRBV7-9 and TRBJ2-5, with TRBD2 matching over 7 bases. J gave up 3 bases and V 3 bases, and 4 bases lay outside the gene matches. Germline CDR1 SEHNR, CDR2 FQNEAQ (reference sequence). This CDR3 has 14 amino acids.

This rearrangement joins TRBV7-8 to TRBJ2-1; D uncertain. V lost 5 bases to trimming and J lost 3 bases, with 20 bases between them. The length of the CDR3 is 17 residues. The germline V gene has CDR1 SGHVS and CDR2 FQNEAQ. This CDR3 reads CASSPRPVTANYNEQFF. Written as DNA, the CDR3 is TGTGCCAGCAGCCCTCGACCCGTTACAGCGAACTACAATGAGCAGTTCTTC.

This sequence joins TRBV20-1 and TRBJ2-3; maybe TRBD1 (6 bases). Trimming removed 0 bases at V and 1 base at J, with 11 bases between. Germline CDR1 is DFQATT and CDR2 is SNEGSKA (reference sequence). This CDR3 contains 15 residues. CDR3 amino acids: CSAREWTAGTDTQYF. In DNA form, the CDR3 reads TGCAGTGCTAGAGAATGGACAGCGGGCACAGATACGCAGTATTTT.

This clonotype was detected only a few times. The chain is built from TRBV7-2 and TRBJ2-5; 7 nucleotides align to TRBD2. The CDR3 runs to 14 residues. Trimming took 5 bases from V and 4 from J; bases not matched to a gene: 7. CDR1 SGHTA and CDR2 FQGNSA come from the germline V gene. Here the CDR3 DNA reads TGTGCCAGCAGCAAACCTACTAGCGTAGAGACCCAGTACTTC. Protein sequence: CASSKPTSVETQYF.

The CDR3 sequence: CASSEWTGTGNTGELFF. The DNA of the CDR3 is TGTGCCAGCAGCGAATGGACCGGGACAGGGAACACCGGGGAGCTGTTTTTT. The chain employs TRBV7-9 and TRBJ2-2; 8 nucleotides match TRBD1. Germline V gene data show CDR1 as SEHNR and CDR2 as FQNEAQ (reference sequence). Trimming took 5 bases from V and 1 from J; bases not matched to a gene: 9. The CDR3 is made up of 17 amino acids.

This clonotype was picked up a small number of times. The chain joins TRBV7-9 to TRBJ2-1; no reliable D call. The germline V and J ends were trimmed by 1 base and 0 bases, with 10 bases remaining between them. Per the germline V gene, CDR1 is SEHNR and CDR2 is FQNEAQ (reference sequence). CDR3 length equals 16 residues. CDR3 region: CASSLVESRSYNEQFF. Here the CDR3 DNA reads TGTGCCAGCAGCTTAGTCGAGAGCCGCTCCTACAATGAGCAGTTCTTC.

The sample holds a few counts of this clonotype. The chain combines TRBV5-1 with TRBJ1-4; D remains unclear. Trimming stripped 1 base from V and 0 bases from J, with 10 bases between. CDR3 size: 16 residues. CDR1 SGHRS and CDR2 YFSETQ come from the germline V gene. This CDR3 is CASSLWSPSTNEKLFF. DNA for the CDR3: TGCGCCAGCAGCTTGTGGAGTCCCTCAACTAATGAAAAACTGTTTTTT.

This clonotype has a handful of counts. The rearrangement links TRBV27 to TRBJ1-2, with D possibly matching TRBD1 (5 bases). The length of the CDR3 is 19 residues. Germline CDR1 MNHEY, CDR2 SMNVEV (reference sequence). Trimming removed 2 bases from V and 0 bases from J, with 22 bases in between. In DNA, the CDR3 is TGTGCCAGCAGTTTACCGAAGGCCGGGGCCCCAAAGGCTAACTATGGCTACACCTTC. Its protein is CASSLPKAGAPKANYGYTF.

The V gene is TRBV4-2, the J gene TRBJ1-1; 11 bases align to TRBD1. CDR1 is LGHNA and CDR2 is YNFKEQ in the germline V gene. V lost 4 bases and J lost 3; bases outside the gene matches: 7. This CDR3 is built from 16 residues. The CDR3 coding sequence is TGTGCCAGCAGCCTTAGGACAGGGGGCTTGGACACTGAAGCTTTCTTT. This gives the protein CASSLRTGGLDTEAFF.

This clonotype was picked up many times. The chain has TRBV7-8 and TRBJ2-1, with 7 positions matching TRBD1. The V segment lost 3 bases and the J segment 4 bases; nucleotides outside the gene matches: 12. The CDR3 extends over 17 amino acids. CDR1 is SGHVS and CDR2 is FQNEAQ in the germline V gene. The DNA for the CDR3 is TGTGCCAGCAGCTTTGGGGCCAGAAGACAGGGATACAATGAGCAGTTCTTC. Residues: CASSFGARRQGYNEQFF.